This entry describes one T cell receptor beta chain. TCRdb keeps only in-frame clones here, not all; method: immunoSEQ multiplex PCR. The data contain roughly 130,000 clones, roughly 87% of them singletons. V lost 4 bases, J lost 3 bases, and 16 bases lay in between. The CDR3 is 15 residues long. Germline CDR1 is LGHDT and CDR2 is YNNKEL (reference sequence). The sample comes from a study of T cell responses to AZD1222 COVID-19 vaccine. This chain joins TRBV3-1 (or the pseudogene TRBV3-2) and TRBJ2-7; perhaps TRBD2 as D (6 bases). The receptor was derived from an adult in good health. This specimen consisted of peripheral blood, obtained on day 0 of AZD1222 vaccination. This CDR3 is CASSPGRASDYEQYF. CDR3 nucleotide sequence: TGTGCCAGCAGCCCTGGCCGGGCTAGCGACTACGAGCAGTACTTC.